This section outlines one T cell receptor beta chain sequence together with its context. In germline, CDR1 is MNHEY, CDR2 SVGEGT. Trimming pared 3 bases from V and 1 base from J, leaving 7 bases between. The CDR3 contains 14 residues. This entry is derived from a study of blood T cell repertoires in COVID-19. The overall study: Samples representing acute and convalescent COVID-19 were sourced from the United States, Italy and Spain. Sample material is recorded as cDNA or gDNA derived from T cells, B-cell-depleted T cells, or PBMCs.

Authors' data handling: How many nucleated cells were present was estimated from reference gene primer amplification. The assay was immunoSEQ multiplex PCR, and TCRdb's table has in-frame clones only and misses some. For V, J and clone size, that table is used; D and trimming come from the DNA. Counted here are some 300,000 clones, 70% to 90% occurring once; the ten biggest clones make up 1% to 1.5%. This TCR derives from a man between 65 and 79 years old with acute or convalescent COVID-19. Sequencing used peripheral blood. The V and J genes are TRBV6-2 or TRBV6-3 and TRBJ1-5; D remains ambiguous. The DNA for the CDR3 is TGTGCCAGCAGTTATGCCGGGAGCAATCAGCCCCAGCATTTT. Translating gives CASSYAGSNQPQHF.